This TCR beta chain was identified in a study of CD8+ T cells in alopecia areata. A word on this clone: The sample carries other DNA sequences with the same CDR3.

This CDR3 is 15 amino acids long. In germline, CDR1 is SGHRS, CDR2 YFSETQ. Unmatched junction bases numbered 4, after V lost 0 bases and J lost 5 bases. Sample treatment: oral pan-JAK inhibitor, 5-10 mg twice daily. Extraction and reverse transcription of RNA yielded cDNA as the sequencing template. Sequencing used immunoSEQ multiplex PCR; TCRdb keeps in-frame clones, though not all of them. In the table there are about 210,000 clones, less than 45% of which are singletons. The receptor's source is a human donor with alopecia areata. Sequenced here: CD4+ T cells sorted from blood, sampled around week 36, from a patient treated with tofacitinib. The V call is TRBV5-1, the J call TRBJ2-1, with 8 bases identical to TRBD1. The CDR3 bases are TGCGCCAGCAGCTTGGTTGGGACAGGAAACAATGAGCAGTTCTTC. Its translation: CASSLVGTGNNEQFF.